What follows are 19 T cell receptor beta chains derived from one specimen sequenced in a study of T cell responses to AZD1222 COVID-19 vaccine. Only in-frame clones appear in the TCRdb table, and some are missing; sequencing was by immunoSEQ multiplex PCR. The table shows around 78,000 clones, with around 90% occurring only once. The specimen comprised peripheral blood, sampled on day 0 of AZD1222 vaccination. These receptors all come from an adult in good health.

This chain connects TRBV14 to TRBJ1-6; 7 bases fit TRBD1. Germline values: CDR1 SGHDN, CDR2 FVKESK. Trimming removed 3 bases from V and 6 bases from J; junction bases left unmatched: 2. CDR3 length: 14 amino acids. This CDR3 reads CASSQGTVNSPLHF. CDR3 DNA sequence: TGTGCCAGCAGCCAGGGGACAGTTAATTCACCCCTCCACTTT.

The chain recombines TRBV5-1 with TRBJ1-6; possibly TRBD1 for D (6 bases). The germline V and J ends were trimmed by 0 bases and 7 bases, with 8 bases remaining between them. This CDR3 comprises 14 residues. From germline, CDR1 is SGHRS and CDR2 YFSETQ. Here the CDR3 reads CASSLGGQNSPLHF. As DNA, the CDR3 is TGCGCCAGCAGCTTGGGCGGACAGAATTCACCCCTCCACTTT.

The rearrangement joins TRBV10-3 to TRBJ2-7; 8 bases match TRBD1. The CDR3 loop spans 15 amino acids. Trimming took 4 bases from V and 1 from J; bases not matched to a gene: 6. Germline CDR1 is ENHRY and CDR2 is SYGVKD. As DNA, the CDR3 is TGTGCCATCAGTGGACAGGGGTTGGGGTCCTACGAGCAGTACTTC. This translates into CAISGQGLGSYEQYF.

The V call is TRBV11-2, the J call TRBJ1-1; TRBD1 aligns across 7 bases. The CDR3 is 17 amino acids. From germline, CDR1 is SGHAT and CDR2 FQNNGV. With 5 bases clipped from V and 0 bases from J, the junction kept 12 bases outside the gene matches. The DNA of the CDR3 is TGTGCCAGCAGCCGGATCACAGCGGACAGGTTGAACACTGAAGCTTTCTTT. Its protein product is CASSRITADRLNTEAFF. Drawing the rest from reference TRBV11-2 and TRBJ1-1, the complete variable domain is EAGVAQSPRYKIIEKRQSVAFWCNPISGHATLYWYQQILGQGPKLLIQFQNNGVVDDSQLPKDRFSAERLKGVDSTLKIQPAKLEDSAVYLCASSRITADRLNTEAFFGQGTRLTVV.

J is TRBJ2-7 and V is TRBV5-5; the D call may be TRBD1 or TRBD2 (6 bases each). Germline CDR1 reads SGHKS; CDR2 reads YYEKEE (reference sequence). Deletions cut 0 bases from V and 2 bases from J, with 18 bases between. CDR3 size: 17 residues. The CDR3 coding sequence is TGTGCCAGCAGCTTGGCCGGGGGAAAGGGGGACACCTACGAGCAGTACTTC. It is translated as CASSLAGGKGDTYEQYF.

V usage is TRBV2 and J usage is TRBJ1-3; 8 nucleotides match TRBD1. CDR3 length equals 17 residues. Germline V lookup: CDR1 SNHLY, CDR2 FYNNEI. V lost 6 bases, J lost 0 bases, and 10 bases stayed unmatched. The chain's CDR3 is CASRQRTGLSSGNTIYF. The CDR3 DNA is TGTGCCAGCAGGCAACGGACAGGGTTAAGCTCTGGAAACACCATATATTTT.

V gene TRBV9 combines with J gene TRBJ2-1; maybe TRBD2 (5 bases). The germline V gene has CDR1 SGDLS and CDR2 YYNGEE. The CDR3 covers 15 residues. The V end was cut by 0 bases, the J end by 10 bases, with 17 bases between. The CDR3 region is CASSVGASSVGEQFF. The CDR3 nucleotides read TGTGCCAGCAGCGTAGGAGCTAGCTCGGTCGGCGAGCAGTTCTTC.

The gene calls are TRBV19 and TRBJ1-2; no definite D call. Germline CDR1 and CDR2: LNHDA and SQIVND (reference sequence). The V end lost 5 bases, the J end lost 1 base, and 11 bases lay between the germline ends. This CDR3 has 14 amino acids. CDR3 DNA: TGTGCCAGTAGTTCGGGGAGGGATAACTATGGCTACACCTTC. Its translation is CASSSGRDNYGYTF.

This chain links TRBV28 with TRBJ1-1; 9 bases are shared with TRBD1. Germline loops: CDR1 MDHEN, CDR2 SYDVKM. The CDR3 has 12 residues. Trimming took 10 bases from V and 5 from J; bases not matched to a gene: 5. The CDR3 loop is CAIRTGATEAFF. CDR3 DNA: TGTGCCATCCGGACAGGGGCGACTGAAGCTTTCTTT.

This rearrangement joins TRBV6-5 to TRBJ2-7, with D perhaps TRBD1 (5 bases). From germline, CDR1 is MNHEY and CDR2 SVGAGI. V was pared by 5 bases and J by 6 bases, with 17 bases between. The CDR3 has 14 residues. The CDR3, as DNA: TGTGCCAGCAGTAGGGGTGGGGTAGCCCGCGAGCAGTACTTC. Protein product: CASSRGGVAREQYF.

This clone was seen more than once but under ten times. The J gene is TRBJ1-5, the V gene TRBV7-2, with a possible D match to TRBD1 (5 bases). The CDR3 has 15 amino acids. V dropped 1 base and J dropped 4 bases, with 11 bases sitting between them. The V gene's germline CDR1 is SGHTA and CDR2 FQGNSA. The CDR3: CASSLGQGENQPQHF. In DNA form, the CDR3 reads TGTGCCAGCAGCTTAGGGCAGGGAGAGAATCAGCCCCAGCATTTT.

The CDR3 loop reads CATGGLTSGANVLTF. The CDR3 region has the DNA TGTGCCACCGGGGGGTTAACTTCTGGGGCCAACGTCCTGACTTTC. This sequence joins TRBV6-5 and TRBJ2-6; 7 nucleotides match TRBD2. CDR1 and CDR2 (germline): MNHEY, SVGAGI. The V gene end was trimmed by 10 bases and the J gene end by 1 base; junction bases not matched to a gene: 7. CDR3 length: 15 amino acids.

The V gene is TRBV28, the J gene TRBJ1-2; no clear D. This CDR3 has 11 residues. The V gene lost 7 bases and the J gene lost 8 bases, with 11 bases spanning the gap. Germline values: CDR1 MDHEN, CDR2 SYDVKM. The CDR3 coding sequence is TGTGCCAGCACTGGACTGGGGGGCTACACCTTC. It yields the protein CASTGLGGYTF.

This clone occurred once. The chain combines TRBV2 with TRBJ2-3; D is unresolved. CDR1 SNHLY and CDR2 FYNNEI come from the germline V gene. Between the trimmed V and J ends, which lost 5 bases and 2 bases, there was a span of 14 bases. This CDR3 has 15 residues. The CDR3 sequence is CASSPDRSLTDTQYF. The CDR3 coding sequence is TGTGCCAGCAGTCCAGACCGCTCCCTCACAGATACGCAGTATTTT.

This clone was counted once. The gene calls are TRBV5-4 and TRBJ2-7, with 8 positions matching TRBD2. This CDR3 is 15 amino acids long. Looked up from germline, CDR1 is SGHNT and CDR2 is YYREEE (reference sequence). V shed 0 bases, J shed 6 bases, and the junction held 8 bases outside the gene matches. For the CDR3, the DNA is TGTGCCAGCAGCTTGGAAAGGCGGGGGGAGGGCGAGCAGTACTTC. Translating it yields CASSLERRGEGEQYF.

This chain connects TRBV19 to TRBJ2-2, with TRBD1 matching 8 bases. V lost 5 bases and J lost 2; bases outside the gene matches: 4. CDR3 length: 15 amino acids. Germline V gene data show CDR1 as LNHDA and CDR2 as SQIVND (reference sequence). CDR3 in DNA: TGTGCCAGTAGTTGGGACAGGATAAACACCGGGGAGCTGTTTTTT. Its translation is CASSWDRINTGELFF.

The chain uses TRBV5-1 and TRBJ1-1; D may be TRBD1 (6 bases). Trimming left V 6 bases short and J 1 base short, with 16 bases between. Germline V gives CDR1 SGHRS, CDR2 YFSETQ. CDR3 size: 15 residues. The DNA for the CDR3 is TGCGCCAGCACTCTAACAGGGTCTCGGAACACTGAAGCTTTCTTT. This translates into CASTLTGSRNTEAFF. Filled out from reference TRBV5-1 and TRBJ1-1, the complete variable domain reads KAGVTQTPRYLIKTRGQQVTLSCSPISGHRSVSWYQQTPGQGLQFLFEYFSETQRNKGNFPGRFSGRQFSNSRSEMNVSTLELGDSALYLCASTLTGSRNTEAFFGQGTRLTVV.

This clone has only one observation. The chain is built from TRBV5-5 and TRBJ1-1; 7 bases map to TRBD1. The ends lost 2 bases at V and 10 bases at J; junction bases unmatched: 8. Germline V gene data show CDR1 as SGHKS and CDR2 as YYEKEE (reference sequence). The CDR3 runs 13 residues. The CDR3 region is CASSFSERGRAFF. The CDR3 coding sequence is TGTGCCAGCAGCTTTAGTGAAAGGGGGCGAGCTTTCTTT. Combining the CDR3 with reference TRBV5-5 and TRBJ1-1 gives the whole variable domain DAGVTQSPTHLIKTRGQQVTLRCSPISGHKSVSWYQQVLGQGPQFIFQYYEKEERGRGNFPDRFSARQFPNYSSELNVNALLLGDSALYLCASSFSERGRAFFGQGTRLTVV.

This rearrangement joins TRBV30 to TRBJ1-3; D may be TRBD1 (5 bases). V gave up 5 bases and J gave up 4 bases, with 12 bases separating them. CDR1 is GTSNPN, CDR2 SVGIG, per germline (reference sequence). The CDR3 length is 13 residues. This chain's CDR3 is CAWGRDPGNTIYF. In nucleotides, the CDR3 is TGTGCCTGGGGCAGGGATCCCGGAAACACCATATATTTT. The variable domain in full, with the rest retrieved from reference TRBV30 and TRBJ1-3, is SQTIHQWPATLVQPVGSPLSLECTVEGTSNPNLYWYRQAAGRGLQLLFYSVGIGQISSEVPQNLSASRPQDRQFILSSKKLLLSDSGFYLCAWGRDPGNTIYFGEGSWLTVV.